These 15 T cell receptor beta chains came from one sample sequenced in a study of blood T cell repertoires in COVID-19. Produced via immunoSEQ multiplex PCR; TCRdb's table is partial and in-frame only. The data contain roughly 63,000 clones, 88% of them singletons. Material: peripheral blood. The receptors originated from a woman aged 45 to 65 with active or convalescent COVID-19.

The rearrangement uses TRBV5-1 and TRBJ2-5; 7 bases fit TRBD1. The CDR3 spans 14 residues. Unmatched junction bases numbered 4, after V lost 4 bases and J lost 1 base. CDR1 is SGHRS, CDR2 YFSETQ, per germline. CDR3 sequence: CASSPGTVQETQYF. The CDR3 DNA follows: TGCGCCAGCAGCCCAGGGACAGTCCAAGAGACCCAGTACTTC.

A single count supports this clone. The V call is TRBV29-1, the J call TRBJ2-5, with 8 bases aligning to TRBD1. V trimming: 8 bases; J trimming: 7 bases; junction bases outside the gene matches: 12. The germline gives CDR1 SQVTM, CDR2 ANQGSEA. This CDR3 region has 13 residues. This CDR3 is CSLTPGGAGTQYF. In nucleotides, the CDR3 is TGCAGCCTTACTCCAGGGGGCGCCGGGACCCAGTACTTC.

The rearrangement links TRBV27 to TRBJ1-4; possible D gene TRBD1, 6 bases. This CDR3 has 15 amino acids. V was pared by 0 bases and J by 8 bases, with 13 bases between. Per germline, CDR1 MNHEY and CDR2 SMNVEV (reference sequence). CDR3 sequence (DNA): TGTGCCAGCAGTTTATCTGGGGGCTCTGGGGAAAAACTGTTTTTT. The encoded protein is CASSLSGGSGEKLFF.

This clone has just a few counts. V gene TRBV14 combines with J gene TRBJ1-1, with TRBD1 identical over 7 bases. CDR3 length: 13 residues. In germline, CDR1 is SGHDN, CDR2 FVKESK. V shed 5 bases, J shed 4 bases, and the junction held 4 bases outside the gene matches. The CDR3 DNA is TGTGCCAGCAGCGCGACAGGGCGCACTGAAGCTTTCTTT. Its protein product is CASSATGRTEAFF. Full variable domain (rest looked up from reference TRBV14 and TRBJ1-1): EAGVTQFPSHSVIEKGQTVTLRCDPISGHDNLYWYRRVMGKEIKFLLHFVKESKQDESGMPNNRFLAERTGGTYSTLKVQPAELEDSGVYFCASSATGRTEAFFGQGTRLTVV.

The chain employs TRBV4-1 and TRBJ2-1; 10 nucleotides agree with TRBD2. The germline V gene has CDR1 MGHRA and CDR2 YSYEKL. The CDR3 loop spans 17 amino acids. The trim removed 5 bases at V and 6 bases at J, leaving 13 bases unmatched. This chain's CDR3 is CASSFRSGTSEANEQFF. The CDR3 coding sequence is TGCGCCAGCAGCTTCCGCAGTGGGACTAGCGAGGCCAATGAGCAGTTCTTC.

The chain joins TRBV28 to TRBJ1-1; D is ambiguous. The V end was cut by 2 bases, the J end by 2 bases, with 9 bases between. This CDR3 contains 14 residues. Looked up from germline, CDR1 is MDHEN and CDR2 is SYDVKM. The CDR3 sequence: CASSLEQINTEAFF. The CDR3 nucleotides read TGTGCCAGCAGTTTAGAACAGATAAACACTGAAGCTTTCTTT.

This chain joins TRBV4-1 and TRBJ1-2; D perhaps matches TRBD1 (6 bases). CDR1 and CDR2 (germline): MGHRA, YSYEKL. V was clipped by 4 bases and J by 8 bases, with 20 bases between them. This CDR3 is built from 15 residues. The CDR3: CASSPQKTGVEGYTF. In nucleotides, the CDR3 is TGCGCCAGCAGCCCACAGAAGACAGGAGTAGAGGGCTACACCTTC.

This chain joins TRBV15 and TRBJ1-1; no reliable D call. Germline CDR1 is LNHNV and CDR2 is YYDKDF (reference sequence). This CDR3 region has 15 residues. V was shortened by 0 bases and J by 4 bases, with 12 bases between the two germline ends. DNA of the CDR3: TGTGCCACCAGCAGAGATCGCGGTGGCCCCACTGAAGCTTTCTTT. Translation: CATSRDRGGPTEAFF.

The chain carries TRBV3-1 (or the pseudogene TRBV3-2) and TRBJ1-1; TRBD1 agrees at 9 bases. Trimming removed 4 bases from V and 4 bases from J; junction bases left unmatched: 7. From germline, CDR1 is LGHDT and CDR2 YNNKEL (reference sequence). The CDR3 is 15 residues long. DNA of the CDR3: TGTGCCAGCAGCCCCAACCGGGACAGGGTCACTGAAGCTTTCTTT. It translates to CASSPNRDRVTEAFF.

V and J are TRBV28 and TRBJ1-5, with D possibly TRBD1 on 6 matching bases. V was cut by 6 bases and J by 3 bases, with 12 bases left in between. Germline V CDR1 and CDR2: MDHEN, SYDVKM. CDR3 length: 14 amino acids. The CDR3: CASSVQGNNQPQHF. CDR3 DNA: TGTGCCAGCAGCGTACAGGGTAACAATCAGCCCCAGCATTTT.

V usage is TRBV11-2 and J usage is TRBJ2-1; D call uncertain. The V end was cut by 5 bases, the J end by 0 bases, with 14 bases between. CDR3 length: 16 residues. CDR1 SGHAT and CDR2 FQNNGV come from the germline V gene. Written as DNA, the CDR3 is TGTGCCAGCAGCCCGAGCGATCTTAGCTCCTACAATGAGCAGTTCTTC. Encoded protein: CASSPSDLSSYNEQFF.

The chain employs TRBV2 and TRBJ2-7; D might be TRBD1 (6 bases). Trimming left V 1 base short and J 5 bases short, with 15 bases between. The CDR3 sequence is 15 residues long. Germline CDR1 is SNHLY and CDR2 is FYNNEI. The CDR3, as DNA: TGTGCCAGCAGTGAAGTGGTACAGGGTCGACACGAGCAGTACTTC. Its translation: CASSEVVQGRHEQYF. Variable domain in full (rest from reference TRBV2 and TRBJ2-7): EPEVTQTPSHQVTQMGQEVILRCVPISNHLYFYWYRQILGQKVEFLVSFYNNEISEKSEIFDDQFSVERPDGSNFTLKIRSTKLEDSAMYFCASSEVVQGRHEQYFGPGTRLTVT.

V is TRBV27 and J is TRBJ1-2, with a possible D match to TRBD1 (5 bases). Germline loops: CDR1 MNHEY, CDR2 SMNVEV (reference sequence). The V and J ends lost 2 bases and 7 bases respectively, with 23 bases between them. This CDR3 spans 17 amino acids. The CDR3 loop is CASSLEPPGGTRAGYTF. DNA for the CDR3: TGTGCCAGCAGTTTAGAACCCCCGGGGGGGACGCGGGCTGGCTACACCTTC.

V gene TRBV5-1 combines with J gene TRBJ2-7; possibly TRBD2 for D (6 bases). The CDR3 totals 15 residues. Germline CDR1 reads SGHRS; CDR2 reads YFSETQ. Deletions cut 0 bases from V and 4 bases from J, with 14 bases between. CDR3 region: CASSLAGSLAYEQYF. In DNA form, the CDR3 reads TGCGCCAGCAGCTTGGCCGGGAGTCTAGCTTACGAGCAGTACTTC.

The chain joins TRBV4-1 to TRBJ2-6; D possibly corresponds to TRBD1 (6 bases). Germline CDR1 MGHRA, CDR2 YSYEKL. There are 19 residues in the CDR3. Trimming took off 0 bases at V and 1 base at J, with 16 bases between the two ends. In DNA, the CDR3 is TGCGCCAGCAGCCAAGATCGGGCAGGGGAAAGGTCTGGGGCCAACGTCCTGACTTTC. Translating gives CASSQDRAGERSGANVLTF.